Detailed here is one T cell receptor (beta chain). TCRdb fed the RT-PCR reads into MiXCR, producing one record per CDR3 protein. The sample yields 650,000 to 800,000 distinct CDR3 sequences, over 12% seen once. The CDR3 runs 16 residues. The germline V gene has CDR1 SGHRS and CDR2 YFSETQ. V shed 1 base and J shed 5 bases, with 17 bases lying between them. The sequencing sample was made of memory CD4+ T cells from blood. This chain links TRBV5-1 with TRBJ2-3; maybe TRBD2 (6 bases). This clonotype originated in a female donor in good health, serving as a healthy control. For the CDR3, the DNA is TGCGCCAGCAGCTTGCTTGGGGGAGGAGCCTTAGATACGCAGTATTTT. Its protein product is CASSLLGGGALDTQYF.